Each of the 6 T cell receptor beta chains below was sequenced from the same sample in a study of spatial heterogeneity in lung cancer. MiXCR, applied by TCRdb to the 5' RACE reads, yields one record per CDR3 protein. The repertoire holds around 4,300 distinct CDR3 sequences, roughly 6% seen once, with about 35% in the top ten. Described time point: sample taken at primary tumor resection. No antigen has been identified for these receptors. Study-level results: Expanded intratumoral alpha and beta TCR counts tracked tumor mutation counts.

The sample here was lung tumor tissue, taken at surgery. The receptors here all came from a male donor with early-stage non-small cell lung cancer.

Ten or more counts support this clonotype. The V gene is TRBV10-3, the J gene TRBJ2-7, with 11 bases fitting TRBD2. The CDR3 loop spans 15 amino acids. Germline CDR1 and CDR2: ENHRY and SYGVKD. The V gene end was trimmed by 3 bases and the J gene end by 2 bases; junction bases not matched to a gene: 3. CDR3 sequence reads: CAISELAGDPYEQYF. In DNA, the CDR3 is TGTGCCATCAGTGAACTAGCGGGAGATCCCTACGAGCAGTACTTC.

This clonotype was detected many times. The chain combines TRBV4-1 with TRBJ2-1, with D hard to call. The CDR3 spans 15 residues. V lost 0 bases to trimming and J lost 4 bases, with 10 bases between them. Germline assignment: CDR1 MGHRA and CDR2 YSYEKL. CDR3 coding DNA: TGCGCCAGCAGCCAAGATCCAGCAGATTACAATGAGCAGTTCTTC. Protein: CASSQDPADYNEQFF.

This clonotype has ten or more counts. This chain links TRBV5-1 with TRBJ1-4; 9 bases align to TRBD1. Trimming removed 4 bases from V and 0 bases from J; junction bases left unmatched: 4. Per germline, CDR1 SGHRS and CDR2 YFSETQ. CDR3 size: 16 residues. The CDR3 sequence is CASSLGTGSTNEKLFF. CDR3 in DNA: TGCGCCAGCAGCCTAGGGACAGGGTCAACTAATGAAAAACTGTTTTTT. The complete variable domain, with remaining parts taken from reference TRBV5-1 and TRBJ1-4, reads KAGVTQTPRYLIKTRGQQVTLSCSPISGHRSVSWYQQTPGQGLQFLFEYFSETQRNKGNFPGRFSGRQFSNSRSEMNVSTLELGDSALYLCASSLGTGSTNEKLFFGSGTQLSVL.

This clonotype was seen ten or more times. V and J are TRBV6-6 and TRBJ2-5, with D possibly being TRBD2 (5 bases). V dropped 8 bases and J dropped 5 bases, with 15 bases sitting between them. This CDR3 has 13 amino acids. Germline V CDR1 and CDR2: MNHNY, SVGAGI (reference sequence). CDR3 bases: TGTGCCAGCTGCTATTACGGGGAGGAGACCCAGTACTTC. Translating gives CASCYYGEETQYF.

This clonotype has a handful of counts. This rearrangement joins TRBV30 to TRBJ2-3, with TRBD1 matching over 9 bases. V shed 3 bases and J 2 bases; nucleotides not matched to a gene: 6. Per the germline V gene, CDR1 is GTSNPN and CDR2 is SVGIG (reference sequence). The CDR3 has 15 residues. CDR3 region: CAWRDRTGVTDTQYF. CDR3 bases: TGTGCCTGGAGAGATAGGACAGGGGTCACAGATACGCAGTATTTT.

Judged by abundance, this clonotype is large. The chain uses TRBV20-1 and TRBJ1-1, with TRBD1 as a possible D gene (6 bases). V lost 6 bases, J lost 1 base, and 18 bases lay in between. The CDR3 contains 15 residues. Germline V CDR1 and CDR2: DFQATT, SNEGSKA (reference sequence). CDR3 region: CSAKSPTGKNTEAFF. Written as DNA, the CDR3 is TGCAGTGCCAAAAGCCCGACAGGAAAGAACACTGAAGCTTTCTTT.